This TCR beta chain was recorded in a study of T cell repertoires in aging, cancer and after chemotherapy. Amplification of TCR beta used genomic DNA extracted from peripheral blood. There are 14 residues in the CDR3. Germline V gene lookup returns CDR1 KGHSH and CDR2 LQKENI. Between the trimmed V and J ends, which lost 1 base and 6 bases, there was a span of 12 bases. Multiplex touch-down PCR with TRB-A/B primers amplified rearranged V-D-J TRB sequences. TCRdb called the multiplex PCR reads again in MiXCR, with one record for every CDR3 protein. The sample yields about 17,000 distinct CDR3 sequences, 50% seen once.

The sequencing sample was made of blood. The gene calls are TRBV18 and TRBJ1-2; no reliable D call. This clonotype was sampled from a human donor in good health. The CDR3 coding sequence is TGTGCCAGCTCACCACAGGGAGTCGAGAATGGCTACACCTTC. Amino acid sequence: CASSPQGVENGYTF.